The 4 T cell receptor beta chains below come from one sample, sequenced in a study of PD-1 blockade in classical Hodgkin lymphoma. TCRdb's copy holds only in-frame clones and misses some; the assay was immunoSEQ multiplex PCR. This repertoire shows tens of thousands of clones, around 94% found once; its top ten account for approximately 5%. The time point was: newly diagnosed, previously untreated cHL patient sample. The sequenced sample was peripheral blood mononuclear cells (PBMCs). Receptors originate from a human donor with classical Hodgkin lymphoma.

The CDR3 region is CASSQGGIGSDTQYF. CDR3 DNA sequence: TGTGCCAGCAGCCAAGGGGGGATAGGCTCAGATACGCAGTATTTT. The chain links TRBV4-2 to TRBJ2-3; the D gene could be TRBD1 or TRBD2 (5 bases each). CDR3 length equals 15 residues. Trimming took 1 base from V and 4 from J, leaving 12 bases between them. Germline lookup yields CDR1 LGHNA and CDR2 YNFKEQ.

The rearrangement joins TRBV19 to TRBJ1-5; no definite D call. Germline V gene lookup returns CDR1 LNHDA and CDR2 SQIVND (reference sequence). CDR3 length equals 15 residues. V gave up 9 bases and J gave up 0 bases, with 15 bases separating them. DNA of the CDR3: TGTGCCAGCAGAGGTTGGGCCAATAGCAATCAGCCCCAGCATTTT. The encoded protein is CASRGWANSNQPQHF.

The chain carries TRBV27 and TRBJ2-1; the match to TRBD1 covers 7 bases. Trimming took 1 base from V and 4 from J; bases not matched to a gene: 7. This CDR3 contains 16 residues. The germline CDR1 and CDR2 sequences are MNHEY and SMNVEV (reference sequence). The CDR3 DNA follows: TGTGCCAGCAGTTTATTAGGGACAGAGGGATACAATGAGCAGTTCTTC. This sequence encodes CASSLLGTEGYNEQFF.

The chain couples TRBV9 to TRBJ2-6, with unresolved D. The CDR3 totals 16 residues. Trimming cost V 0 bases and J 9 bases, with 16 bases left between them. Germline loops: CDR1 SGDLS, CDR2 YYNGEE. The CDR3 loop is CASSVDPSMVVNVLTF. In DNA, the CDR3 is TGTGCCAGCAGCGTAGACCCGAGCATGGTTGTCAACGTCCTGACTTTC.